The entry below gives a single T cell receptor (beta chain) sequence along with its context. The entry originates in a study of blood T cells in healthy people across ages. Next came a second PCR, run for about 6 to 11 cycles, which used a sample-barcoded 5' primer along with a J-beta primer mix. TCRdb ran MiXCR on the 5' RACE reads and lists one entry per CDR3 protein. The data show about 580,000 distinct CDR3 sequences, 40% to 55% seen once. The CDR3 length is 15 residues. V was pared by 0 bases and J by 3 bases, with 11 bases between. Per germline, CDR1 MGHRA and CDR2 YSYEKL. The chain is built from TRBV4-1 and TRBJ1-2; D is uncertain. The clonotype was recovered from a man aged 80 or over in good health. Source material: blood. The CDR3 reads CASSQESSPYYGYTF. The CDR3 DNA sequence: TGCGCCAGCAGCCAAGAATCTAGCCCTTACTATGGCTACACCTTC.